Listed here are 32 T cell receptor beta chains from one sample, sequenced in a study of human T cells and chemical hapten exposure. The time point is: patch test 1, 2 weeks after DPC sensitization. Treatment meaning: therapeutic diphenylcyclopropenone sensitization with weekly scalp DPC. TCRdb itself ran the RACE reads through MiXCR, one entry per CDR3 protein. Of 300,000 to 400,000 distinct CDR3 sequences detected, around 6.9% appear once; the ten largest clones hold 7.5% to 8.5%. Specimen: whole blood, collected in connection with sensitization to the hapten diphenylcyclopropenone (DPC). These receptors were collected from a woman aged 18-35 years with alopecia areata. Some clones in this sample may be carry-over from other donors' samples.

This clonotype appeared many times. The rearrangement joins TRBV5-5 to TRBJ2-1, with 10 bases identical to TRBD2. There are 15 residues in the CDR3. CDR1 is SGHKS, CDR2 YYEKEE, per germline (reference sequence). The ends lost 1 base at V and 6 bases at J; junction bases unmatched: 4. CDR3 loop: CASSLTSGVFNEQFF. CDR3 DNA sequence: TGTGCCAGCAGCTTGACTAGCGGGGTATTCAATGAGCAGTTCTTC.

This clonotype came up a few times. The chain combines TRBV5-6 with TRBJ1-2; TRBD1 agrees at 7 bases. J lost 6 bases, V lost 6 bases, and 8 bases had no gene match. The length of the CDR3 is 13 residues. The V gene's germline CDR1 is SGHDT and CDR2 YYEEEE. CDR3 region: CASTRMQGDGYTF. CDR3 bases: TGTGCCAGCACCCGTATGCAGGGGGATGGCTACACCTTC.

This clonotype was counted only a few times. This CDR3 is CASRTGGVRYGYTF. The DNA of the CDR3 is TGTGCCAGCAGGACAGGGGGCGTCCGCTATGGCTACACCTTC. V gene TRBV28 combines with J gene TRBJ1-2, with 10 bases that match TRBD1. CDR3 length equals 14 residues. Trimming removed 6 bases from V and 4 bases from J; junction bases left unmatched: 5. Germline V CDR1 and CDR2: MDHEN, SYDVKM.

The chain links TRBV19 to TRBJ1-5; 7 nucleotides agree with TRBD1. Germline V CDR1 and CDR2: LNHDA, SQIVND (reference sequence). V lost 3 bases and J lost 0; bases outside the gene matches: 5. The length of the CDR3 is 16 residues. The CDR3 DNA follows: TGTGCCAGTAGTATCAGGCAGGGGGTTAGCAATCAGCCCCAGCATTTT. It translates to CASSIRQGVSNQPQHF.

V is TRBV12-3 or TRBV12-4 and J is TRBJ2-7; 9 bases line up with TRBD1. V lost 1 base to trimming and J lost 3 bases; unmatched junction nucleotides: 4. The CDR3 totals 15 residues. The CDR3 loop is CASSLETGGVYEQYF. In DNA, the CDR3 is TGTGCCAGCAGTTTAGAGACAGGGGGAGTCTACGAGCAGTACTTC.

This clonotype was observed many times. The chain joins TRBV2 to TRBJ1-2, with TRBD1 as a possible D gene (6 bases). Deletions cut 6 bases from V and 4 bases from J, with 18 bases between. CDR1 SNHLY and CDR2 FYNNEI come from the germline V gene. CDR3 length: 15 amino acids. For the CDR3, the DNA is TGTGCCAGCAGGGGAGAGGCAGGGGAGGCCTATGGCTACACCTTC. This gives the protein CASRGEAGEAYGYTF.

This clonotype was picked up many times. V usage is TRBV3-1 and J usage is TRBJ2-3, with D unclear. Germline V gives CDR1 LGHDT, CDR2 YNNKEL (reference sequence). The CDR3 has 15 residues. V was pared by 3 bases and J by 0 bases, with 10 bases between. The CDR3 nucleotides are TGTGCCAGCAGCCAGGCATCCGATAGCACAGATACGCAGTATTTT. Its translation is CASSQASDSTDTQYF.

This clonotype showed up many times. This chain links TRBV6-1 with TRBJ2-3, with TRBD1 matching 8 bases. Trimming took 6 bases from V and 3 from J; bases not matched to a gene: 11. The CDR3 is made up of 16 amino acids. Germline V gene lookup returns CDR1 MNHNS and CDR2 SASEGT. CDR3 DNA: TGTGCCAGCAGCATACAGGGACAGGTCGGGACAGATACGCAGTATTTT. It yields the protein CASSIQGQVGTDTQYF.

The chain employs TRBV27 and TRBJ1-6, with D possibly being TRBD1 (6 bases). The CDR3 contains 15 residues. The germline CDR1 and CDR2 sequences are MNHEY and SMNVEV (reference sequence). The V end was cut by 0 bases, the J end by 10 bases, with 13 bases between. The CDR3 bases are TGTGCCAGCAGTTTATCTGGGGGCGTTGCCTCACCCCTCCACTTT. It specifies CASSLSGGVASPLHF.

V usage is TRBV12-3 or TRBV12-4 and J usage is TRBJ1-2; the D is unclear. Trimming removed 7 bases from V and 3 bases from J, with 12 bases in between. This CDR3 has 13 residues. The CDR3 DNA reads TGTGCCAGCAAGTGGGCAGGTGACTATGGCTACACCTTC. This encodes CASKWAGDYGYTF.

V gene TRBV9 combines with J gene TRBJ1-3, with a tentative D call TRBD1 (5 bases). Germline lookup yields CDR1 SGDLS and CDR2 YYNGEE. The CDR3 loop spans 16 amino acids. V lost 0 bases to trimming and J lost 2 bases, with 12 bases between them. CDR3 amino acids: CASSVVGGLAGNTIYF. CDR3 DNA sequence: TGTGCCAGCAGCGTAGTTGGGGGACTTGCTGGAAACACCATATATTTT.

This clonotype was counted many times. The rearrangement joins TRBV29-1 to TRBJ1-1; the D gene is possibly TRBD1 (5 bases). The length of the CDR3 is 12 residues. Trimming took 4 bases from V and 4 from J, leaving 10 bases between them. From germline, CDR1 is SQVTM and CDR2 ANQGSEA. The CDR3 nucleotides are TGCAGCGTTGGGGGGAGTAGCACTGAAGCTTTCTTT. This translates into CSVGGSSTEAFF.

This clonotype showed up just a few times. As DNA, the CDR3 is TGTGCCAGCCTCGGACCGCCGAGGATCGGCTCCTATAATTCACCCCTCCACTTT. Translated: CASLGPPRIGSYNSPLHF. The chain joins TRBV14 to TRBJ1-6; unclear D gene. The CDR3 is 18 amino acids. CDR1 and CDR2 from the germline V gene are SGHDN and FVKESK. The germline V and J ends were trimmed by 8 bases and 0 bases, with 20 bases remaining between them.

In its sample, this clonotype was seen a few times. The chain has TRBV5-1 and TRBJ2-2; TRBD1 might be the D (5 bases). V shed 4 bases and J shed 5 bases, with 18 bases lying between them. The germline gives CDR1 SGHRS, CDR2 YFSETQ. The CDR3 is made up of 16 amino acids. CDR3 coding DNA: TGCGCCAGCAGCATTGGCCCGTCGCAGGGTACCGGGGAGCTGTTTTTT. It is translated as CASSIGPSQGTGELFF.

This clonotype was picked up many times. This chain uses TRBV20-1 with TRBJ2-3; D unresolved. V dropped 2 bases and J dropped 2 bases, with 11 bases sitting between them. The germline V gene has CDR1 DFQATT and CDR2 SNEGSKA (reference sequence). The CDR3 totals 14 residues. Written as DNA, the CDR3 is TGCAGTGCTAGATGGGTAATTTCCACAGATACGCAGTATTTT. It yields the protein CSARWVISTDTQYF.

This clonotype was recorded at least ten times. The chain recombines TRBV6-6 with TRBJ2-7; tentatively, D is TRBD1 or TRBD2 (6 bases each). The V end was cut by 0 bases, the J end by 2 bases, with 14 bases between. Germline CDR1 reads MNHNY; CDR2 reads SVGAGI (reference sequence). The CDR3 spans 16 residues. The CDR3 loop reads CASSYSGGQGTYEQYF. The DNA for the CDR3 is TGTGCCAGCAGTTACTCCGGGGGTCAGGGGACCTACGAGCAGTACTTC.

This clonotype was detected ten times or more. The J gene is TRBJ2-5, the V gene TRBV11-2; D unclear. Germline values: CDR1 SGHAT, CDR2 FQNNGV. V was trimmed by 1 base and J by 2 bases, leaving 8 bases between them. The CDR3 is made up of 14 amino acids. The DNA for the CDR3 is TGTGCCAGCAGCTTAGTAGGCGTTCAAGAGACCCAGTACTTC. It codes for CASSLVGVQETQYF. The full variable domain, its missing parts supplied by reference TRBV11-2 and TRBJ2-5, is EAGVAQSPRYKIIEKRQSVAFWCNPISGHATLYWYQQILGQGPKLLIQFQNNGVVDDSQLPKDRFSAERLKGVDSTLKIQPAKLEDSAVYLCASSLVGVQETQYFGPGTRLLVL.

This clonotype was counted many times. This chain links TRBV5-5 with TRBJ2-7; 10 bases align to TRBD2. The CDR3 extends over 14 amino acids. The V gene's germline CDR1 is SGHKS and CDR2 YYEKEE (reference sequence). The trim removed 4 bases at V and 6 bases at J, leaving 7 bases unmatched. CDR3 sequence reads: CASSGAGGPGEQYF. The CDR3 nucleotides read TGTGCCAGCAGCGGAGCGGGGGGGCCCGGCGAGCAGTACTTC.

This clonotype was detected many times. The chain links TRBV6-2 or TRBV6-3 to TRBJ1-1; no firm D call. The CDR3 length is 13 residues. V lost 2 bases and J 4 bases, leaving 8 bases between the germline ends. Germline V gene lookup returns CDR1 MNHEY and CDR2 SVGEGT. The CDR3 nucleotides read TGTGCCAGCAGTTACCAAAGCATCACTGAAGCTTTCTTT. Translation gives CASSYQSITEAFF.

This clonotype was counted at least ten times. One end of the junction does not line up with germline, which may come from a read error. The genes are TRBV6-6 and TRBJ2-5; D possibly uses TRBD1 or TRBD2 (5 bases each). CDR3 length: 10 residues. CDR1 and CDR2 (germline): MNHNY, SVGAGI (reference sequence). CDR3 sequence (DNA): TGCGGGGCAGGACAAGAGACCCAGTACTTC. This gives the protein CGAGQETQYF.

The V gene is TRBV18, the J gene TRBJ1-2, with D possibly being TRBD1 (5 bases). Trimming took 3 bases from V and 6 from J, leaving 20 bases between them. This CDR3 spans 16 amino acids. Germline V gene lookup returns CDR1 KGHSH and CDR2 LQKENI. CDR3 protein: CASSPSGGAVSNGYTF. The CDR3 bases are TGTGCCAGCTCACCTTCGGGTGGGGCGGTCTCTAATGGCTACACCTTC.

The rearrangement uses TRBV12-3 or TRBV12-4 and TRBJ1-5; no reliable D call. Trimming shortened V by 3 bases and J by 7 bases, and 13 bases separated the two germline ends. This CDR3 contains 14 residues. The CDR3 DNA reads TGTGCCAGCAGTTTGAGGGTACGAGGACAGCCCCAGCATTTT. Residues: CASSLRVRGQPQHF.

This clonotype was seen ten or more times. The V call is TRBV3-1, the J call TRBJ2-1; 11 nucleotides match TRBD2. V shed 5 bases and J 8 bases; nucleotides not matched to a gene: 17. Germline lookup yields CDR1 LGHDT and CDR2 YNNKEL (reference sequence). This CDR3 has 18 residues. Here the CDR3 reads CASSSFPLSGGAQHEQFF. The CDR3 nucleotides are TGTGCCAGCAGCTCCTTTCCCCTTAGCGGGGGGGCACAACATGAGCAGTTCTTC.

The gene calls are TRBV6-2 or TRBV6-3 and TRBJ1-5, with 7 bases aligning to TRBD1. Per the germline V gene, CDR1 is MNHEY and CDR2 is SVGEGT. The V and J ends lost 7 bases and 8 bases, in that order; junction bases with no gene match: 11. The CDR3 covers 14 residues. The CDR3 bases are TGTGCCAGCACTGGGCGACAGGGAGTAGAGCCCCAGCATTTT. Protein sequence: CASTGRQGVEPQHF.

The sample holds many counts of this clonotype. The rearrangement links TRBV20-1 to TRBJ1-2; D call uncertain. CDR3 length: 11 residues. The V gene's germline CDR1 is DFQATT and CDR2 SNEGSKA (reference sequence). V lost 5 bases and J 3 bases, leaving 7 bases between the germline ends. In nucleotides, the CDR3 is TGCAGTGCTCCGGAGGACTATGGCTACACCTTC. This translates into CSAPEDYGYTF.

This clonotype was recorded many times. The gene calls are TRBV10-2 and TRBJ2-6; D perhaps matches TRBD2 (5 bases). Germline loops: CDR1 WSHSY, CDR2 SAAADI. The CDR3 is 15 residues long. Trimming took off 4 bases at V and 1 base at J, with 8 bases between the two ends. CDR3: CASSAPGSGANVLTF. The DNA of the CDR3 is TGCGCCAGCAGTGCCCCGGGGTCTGGGGCCAACGTCCTGACTTTC.

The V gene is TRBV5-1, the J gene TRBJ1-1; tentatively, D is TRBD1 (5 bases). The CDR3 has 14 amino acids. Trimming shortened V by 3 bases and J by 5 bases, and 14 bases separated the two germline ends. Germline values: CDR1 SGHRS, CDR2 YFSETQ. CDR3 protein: CASSSIHQGTEAFF. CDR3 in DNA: TGCGCCAGCAGCTCGATCCACCAGGGAACTGAAGCTTTCTTT.

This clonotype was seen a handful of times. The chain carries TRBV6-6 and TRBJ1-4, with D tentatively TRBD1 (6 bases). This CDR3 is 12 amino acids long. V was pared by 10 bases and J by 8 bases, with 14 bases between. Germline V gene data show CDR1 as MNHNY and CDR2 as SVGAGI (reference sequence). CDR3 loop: CAIGRGREKLFF. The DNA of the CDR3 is TGTGCCATTGGCCGGGGGCGGGAAAAACTGTTTTTT.

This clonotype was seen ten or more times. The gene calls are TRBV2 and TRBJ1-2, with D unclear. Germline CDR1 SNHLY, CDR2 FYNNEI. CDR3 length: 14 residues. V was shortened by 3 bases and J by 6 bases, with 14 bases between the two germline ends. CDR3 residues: CASSEASRVDGYTF. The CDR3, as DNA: TGTGCCAGCAGTGAGGCCAGCCGGGTGGATGGCTACACCTTC.

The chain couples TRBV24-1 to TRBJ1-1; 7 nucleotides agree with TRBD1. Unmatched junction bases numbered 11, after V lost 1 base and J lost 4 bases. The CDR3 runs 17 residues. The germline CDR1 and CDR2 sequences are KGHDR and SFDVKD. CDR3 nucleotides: TGTGCCACCAGTGATTTAGTAACAGGGGTGTTGGGCACTGAAGCTTTCTTT. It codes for CATSDLVTGVLGTEAFF.

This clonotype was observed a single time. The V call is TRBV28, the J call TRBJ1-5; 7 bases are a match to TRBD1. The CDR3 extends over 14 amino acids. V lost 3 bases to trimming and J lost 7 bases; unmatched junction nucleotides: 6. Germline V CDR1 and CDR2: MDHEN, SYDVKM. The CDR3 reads CASSFETGYQPQHF. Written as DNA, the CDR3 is TGTGCCAGCAGTTTCGAGACAGGGTACCAGCCCCAGCATTTT.

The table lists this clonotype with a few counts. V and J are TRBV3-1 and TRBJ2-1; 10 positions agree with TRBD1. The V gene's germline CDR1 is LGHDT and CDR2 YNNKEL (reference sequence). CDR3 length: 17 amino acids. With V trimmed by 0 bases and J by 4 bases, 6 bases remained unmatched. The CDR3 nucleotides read TGTGCCAGCAGCCAAGATAGGAGGGGACAGGGGTACAATGAGCAGTTCTTC. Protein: CASSQDRRGQGYNEQFF.